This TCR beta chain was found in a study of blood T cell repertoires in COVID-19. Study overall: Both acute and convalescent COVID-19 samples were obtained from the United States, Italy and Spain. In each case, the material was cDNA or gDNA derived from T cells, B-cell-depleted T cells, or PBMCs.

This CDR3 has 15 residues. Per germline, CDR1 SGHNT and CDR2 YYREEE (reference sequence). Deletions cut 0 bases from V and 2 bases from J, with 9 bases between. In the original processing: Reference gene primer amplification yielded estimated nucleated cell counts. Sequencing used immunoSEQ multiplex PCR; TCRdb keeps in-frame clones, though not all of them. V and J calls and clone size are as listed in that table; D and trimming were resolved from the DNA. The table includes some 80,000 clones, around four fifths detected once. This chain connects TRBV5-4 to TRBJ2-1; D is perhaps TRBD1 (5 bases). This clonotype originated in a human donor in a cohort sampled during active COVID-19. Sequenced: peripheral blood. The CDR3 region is CASSLGQGAYNEQFF. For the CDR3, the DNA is TGTGCCAGCAGCTTGGGGCAGGGCGCCTACAATGAGCAGTTCTTC.